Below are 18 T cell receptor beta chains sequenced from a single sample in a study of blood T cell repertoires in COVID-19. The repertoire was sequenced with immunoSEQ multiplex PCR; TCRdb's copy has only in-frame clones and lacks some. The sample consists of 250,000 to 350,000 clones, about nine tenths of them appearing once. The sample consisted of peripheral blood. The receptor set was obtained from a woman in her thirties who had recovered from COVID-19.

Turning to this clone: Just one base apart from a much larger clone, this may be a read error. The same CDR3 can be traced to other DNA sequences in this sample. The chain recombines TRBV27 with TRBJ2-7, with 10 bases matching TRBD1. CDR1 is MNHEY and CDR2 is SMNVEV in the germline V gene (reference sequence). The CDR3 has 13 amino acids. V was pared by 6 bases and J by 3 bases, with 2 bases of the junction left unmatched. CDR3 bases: TGTGCCAGCAGCCGGGACAGGGGCTACGAGCAGTACTTC. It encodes CASSRDRGYEQYF.

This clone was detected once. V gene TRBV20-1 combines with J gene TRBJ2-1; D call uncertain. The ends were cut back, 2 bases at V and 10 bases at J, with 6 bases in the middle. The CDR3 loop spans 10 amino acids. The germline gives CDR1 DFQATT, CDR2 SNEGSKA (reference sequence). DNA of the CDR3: TGCAGTGCTAGATCAGGAGAGCAGTTCTTC. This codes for CSARSGEQFF.

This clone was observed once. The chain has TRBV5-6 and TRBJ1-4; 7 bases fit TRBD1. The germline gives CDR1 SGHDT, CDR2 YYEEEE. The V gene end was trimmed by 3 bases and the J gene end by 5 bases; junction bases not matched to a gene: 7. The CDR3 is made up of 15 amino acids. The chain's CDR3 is CASSSAETGNEKLFF. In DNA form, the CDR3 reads TGTGCCAGCAGCTCGGCGGAGACAGGGAATGAAAAACTGTTTTTT.

CDR3 bases: TGTGCCAGCAGCACTCGACTAGCGGGGGGTAGCTCCAATGAGCAGTTCTTC. Amino acid sequence: CASSTRLAGGSSNEQFF. The J gene is TRBJ2-1, the V gene TRBV5-4; 13 positions agree with TRBD2. V was pared by 4 bases and J by 6 bases, with 10 bases of the junction left unmatched. Germline CDR1 reads SGHNT; CDR2 reads YYREEE (reference sequence). The CDR3 runs to 17 residues.

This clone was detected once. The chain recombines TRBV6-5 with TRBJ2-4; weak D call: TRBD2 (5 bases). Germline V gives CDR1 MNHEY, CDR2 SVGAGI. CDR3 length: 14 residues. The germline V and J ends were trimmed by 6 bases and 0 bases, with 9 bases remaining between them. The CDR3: CASRTGIAKNIQYF. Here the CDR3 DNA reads TGTGCCAGCAGGACGGGAATAGCCAAAAACATTCAGTACTTC.

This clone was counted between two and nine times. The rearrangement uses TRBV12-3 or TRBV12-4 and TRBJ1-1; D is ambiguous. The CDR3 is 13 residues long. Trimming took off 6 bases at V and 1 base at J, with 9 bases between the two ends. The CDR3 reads CASSPSENTEAFF. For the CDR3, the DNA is TGTGCCAGCAGCCCAAGCGAGAACACTGAAGCTTTCTTT.

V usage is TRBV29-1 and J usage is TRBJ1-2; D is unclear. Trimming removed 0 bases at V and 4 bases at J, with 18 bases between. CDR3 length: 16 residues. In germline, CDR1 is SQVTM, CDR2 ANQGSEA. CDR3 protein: CSVEDQGRRVGYGYTF. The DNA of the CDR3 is TGCAGCGTTGAAGATCAAGGGCGGAGGGTCGGCTATGGCTACACCTTC.

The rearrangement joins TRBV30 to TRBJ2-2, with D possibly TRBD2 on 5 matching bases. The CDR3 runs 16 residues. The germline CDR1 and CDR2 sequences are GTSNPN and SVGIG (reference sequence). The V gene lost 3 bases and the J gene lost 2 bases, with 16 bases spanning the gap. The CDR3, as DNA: TGTGCCTGGAGGCTACGCCGGGATGCCAACACCGGGGAGCTGTTTTTT. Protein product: CAWRLRRDANTGELFF.

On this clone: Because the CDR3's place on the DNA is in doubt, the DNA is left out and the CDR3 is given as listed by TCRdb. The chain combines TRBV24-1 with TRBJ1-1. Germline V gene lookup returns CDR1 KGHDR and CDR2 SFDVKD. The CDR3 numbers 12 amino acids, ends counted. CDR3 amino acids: CATSEVGGGTFF.

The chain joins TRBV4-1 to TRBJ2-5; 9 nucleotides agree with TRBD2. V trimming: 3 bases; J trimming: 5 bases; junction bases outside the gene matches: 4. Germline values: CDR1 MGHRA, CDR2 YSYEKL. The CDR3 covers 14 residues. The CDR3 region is CASSQAGGSETQYF. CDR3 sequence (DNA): TGCGCCAGCAGCCAGGCGGGGGGGAGCGAGACCCAGTACTTC.

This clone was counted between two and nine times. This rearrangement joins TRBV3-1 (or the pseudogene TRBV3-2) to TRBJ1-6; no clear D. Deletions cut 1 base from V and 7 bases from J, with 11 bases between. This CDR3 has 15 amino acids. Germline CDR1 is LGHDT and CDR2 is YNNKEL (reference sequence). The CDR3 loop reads CASSQAPGQNSPLHF. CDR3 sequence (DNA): TGTGCCAGCAGCCAAGCCCCGGGTCAGAATTCACCCCTCCACTTT.

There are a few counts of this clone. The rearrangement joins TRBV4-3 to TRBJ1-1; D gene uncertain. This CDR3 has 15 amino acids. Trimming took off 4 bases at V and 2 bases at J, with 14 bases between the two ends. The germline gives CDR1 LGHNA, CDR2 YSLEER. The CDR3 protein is CASSLGRRLNTEAFF. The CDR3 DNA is TGCGCCAGCAGCCTTGGTCGGAGATTAAACACTGAAGCTTTCTTT.

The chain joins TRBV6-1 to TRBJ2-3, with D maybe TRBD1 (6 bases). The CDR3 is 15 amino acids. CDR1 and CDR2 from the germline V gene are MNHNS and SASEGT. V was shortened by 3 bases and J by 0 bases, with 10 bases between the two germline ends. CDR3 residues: CASSEGHDSTDTQYF. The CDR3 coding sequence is TGTGCCAGCAGTGAGGGACACGATAGCACAGATACGCAGTATTTT.

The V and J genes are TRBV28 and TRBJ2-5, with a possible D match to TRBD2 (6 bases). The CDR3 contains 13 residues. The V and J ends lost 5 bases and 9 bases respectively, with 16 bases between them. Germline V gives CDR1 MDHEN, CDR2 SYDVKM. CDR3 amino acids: CASSSTSRASQYF. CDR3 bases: TGTGCCAGCAGTAGCACTAGCAGGGCGTCCCAGTACTTC. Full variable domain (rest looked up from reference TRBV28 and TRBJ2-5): DVKVTQSSRYLVKRTGEKVFLECVQDMDHENMFWYRQDPGLGLRLIYFSYDVKMKEKGDIPEGYSVSREKKERFSLILESASTNQTSMYLCASSSTSRASQYFGPGTRLLVL.

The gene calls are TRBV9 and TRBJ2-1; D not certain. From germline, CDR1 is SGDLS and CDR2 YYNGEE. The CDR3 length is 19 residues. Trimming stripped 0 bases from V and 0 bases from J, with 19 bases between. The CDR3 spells CASSVGIWARVSSYNEQFF. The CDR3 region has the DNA TGTGCCAGCAGCGTAGGAATTTGGGCGCGAGTGAGCTCCTACAATGAGCAGTTCTTC.

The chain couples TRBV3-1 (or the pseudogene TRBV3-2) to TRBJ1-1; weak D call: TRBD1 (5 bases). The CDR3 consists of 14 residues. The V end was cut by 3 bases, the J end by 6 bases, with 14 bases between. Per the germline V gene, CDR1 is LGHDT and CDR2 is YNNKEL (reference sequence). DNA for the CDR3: TGTGCCAGCAGCCATGACCTCAGGGAGGCTGAAGCTTTCTTT. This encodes CASSHDLREAEAFF.

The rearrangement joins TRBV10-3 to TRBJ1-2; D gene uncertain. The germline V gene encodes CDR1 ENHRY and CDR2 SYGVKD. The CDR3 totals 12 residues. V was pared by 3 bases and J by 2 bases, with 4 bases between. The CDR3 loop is CAISELNYGYTF. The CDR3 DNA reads TGTGCCATCAGTGAACTGAACTATGGCTACACCTTC.

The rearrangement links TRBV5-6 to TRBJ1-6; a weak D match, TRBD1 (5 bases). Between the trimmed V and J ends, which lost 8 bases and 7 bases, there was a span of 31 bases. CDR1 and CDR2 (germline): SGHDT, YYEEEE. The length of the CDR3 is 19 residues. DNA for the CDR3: TGTGCCAGGGAGGGCCAGCAGCTCGGAGGGTGGGACGGAAATTCACCCCTCCACTTT. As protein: CAREGQQLGGWDGNSPLHF.